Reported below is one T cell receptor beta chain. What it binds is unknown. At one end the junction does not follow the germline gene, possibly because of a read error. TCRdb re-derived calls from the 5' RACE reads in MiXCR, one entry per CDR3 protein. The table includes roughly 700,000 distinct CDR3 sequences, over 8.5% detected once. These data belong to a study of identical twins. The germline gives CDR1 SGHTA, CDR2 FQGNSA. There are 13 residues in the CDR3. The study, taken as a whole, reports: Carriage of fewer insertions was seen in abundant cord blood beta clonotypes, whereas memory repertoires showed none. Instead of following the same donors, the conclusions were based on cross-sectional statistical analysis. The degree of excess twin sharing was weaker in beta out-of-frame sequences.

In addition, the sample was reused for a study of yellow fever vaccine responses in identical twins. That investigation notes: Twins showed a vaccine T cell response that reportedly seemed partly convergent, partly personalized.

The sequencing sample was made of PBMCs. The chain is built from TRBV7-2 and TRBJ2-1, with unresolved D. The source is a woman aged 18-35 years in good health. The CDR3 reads CASSLGTYDEQSF. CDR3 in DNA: TGTGCCAGCAGCTTAGGTACCTACGATGAGCAGTCCTTC.